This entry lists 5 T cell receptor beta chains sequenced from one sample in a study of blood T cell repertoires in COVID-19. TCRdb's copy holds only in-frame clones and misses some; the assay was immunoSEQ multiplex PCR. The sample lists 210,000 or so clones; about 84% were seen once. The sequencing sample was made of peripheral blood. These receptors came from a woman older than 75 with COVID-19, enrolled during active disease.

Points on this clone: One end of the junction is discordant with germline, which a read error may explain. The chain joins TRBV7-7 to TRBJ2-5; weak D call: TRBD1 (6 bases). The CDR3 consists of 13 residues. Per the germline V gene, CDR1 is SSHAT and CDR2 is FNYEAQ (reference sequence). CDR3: CASSSTGGETQYF. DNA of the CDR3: TGTGCTAGCAGCTCGACAGGCGGTGAGACCCAGTACTTC.

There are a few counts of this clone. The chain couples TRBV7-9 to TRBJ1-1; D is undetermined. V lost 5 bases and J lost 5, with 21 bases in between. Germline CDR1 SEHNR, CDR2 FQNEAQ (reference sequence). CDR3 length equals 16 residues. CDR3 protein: CASSAPIQAGRTEAFF. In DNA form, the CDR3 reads TGTGCCAGCAGCGCCCCCATTCAGGCAGGAAGGACTGAAGCTTTCTTT.

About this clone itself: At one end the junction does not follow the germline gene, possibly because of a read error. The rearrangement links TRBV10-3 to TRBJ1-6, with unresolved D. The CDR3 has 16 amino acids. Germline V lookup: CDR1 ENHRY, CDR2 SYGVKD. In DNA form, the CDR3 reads TGTGCCATCAGAGAGTCTCTGAGCTCCTATAATTCACCCCTCCACTTT. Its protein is CAIRESLSSYNSPLHF.

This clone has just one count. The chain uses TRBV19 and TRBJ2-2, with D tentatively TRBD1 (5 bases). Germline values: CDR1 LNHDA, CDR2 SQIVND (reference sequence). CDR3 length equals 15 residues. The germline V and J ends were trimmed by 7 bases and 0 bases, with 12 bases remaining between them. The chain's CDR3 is CASTPDTPNTGELFF. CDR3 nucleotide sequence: TGTGCCAGTACCCCGGACACACCGAACACCGGGGAGCTGTTTTTT. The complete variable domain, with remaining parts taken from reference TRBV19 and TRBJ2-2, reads DGGITQSPKYLFRKEGQNVTLSCEQNLNHDAMYWYRQDPGQGLRLIYYSQIVNDFQKGDIAEGYSVSREKKESFPLTVTSAQKNPTAFYLCASTPDTPNTGELFFGEGSRLTVL.

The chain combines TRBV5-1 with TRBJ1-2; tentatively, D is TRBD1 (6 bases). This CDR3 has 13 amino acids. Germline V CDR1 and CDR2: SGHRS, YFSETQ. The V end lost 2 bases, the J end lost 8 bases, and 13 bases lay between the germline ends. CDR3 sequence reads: CASSLLTGSGYTF. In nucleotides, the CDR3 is TGCGCCAGCAGCTTACTTACAGGGAGCGGCTACACCTTC.